These 26 T cell receptor beta chains originate from one sample sequenced in a study of cytomegalovirus exposure and HLA in healthy donors (dated by TCRdb to about 2017). Libraries were constructed by the immunoSEQ multiplex PCR assay. A mixture of 60 forward primers for TCR Vbeta segments and 13 reverse primers for TCR Jbeta segments was used in the multiplex PCR. This is the immuneACCESS table as TCRdb keeps it, with only in-frame sequences that have V and J called. A part of the clones is gone; compared with another copy, unresolved V genes explain less than half, and the rest is unexplained. In this sample the table shows about 150,000 clones, about 74% of which occur a single time. About 12% of the sample lies in the top ten. Sequenced: PBMCs. The origin of the receptors is a man aged 35-49 years in good health and CMV-seropositive.

This chain uses TRBV10-1 with TRBJ2-3; maybe TRBD2 (5 bases). The CDR3 is 14 amino acids. In germline, CDR1 is WNHNN, CDR2 SYGVQD (reference sequence). V was clipped by 6 bases and J by 2 bases, with 12 bases between them. Here the CDR3 reads CASSLRGFTDTQYF. CDR3 bases: TGCGCCAGCAGCCTCCGGGGATTCACAGATACGCAGTATTTT.

This chain uses TRBV27 with TRBJ1-1, with TRBD1 identical over 7 bases. V shed 6 bases and J 4 bases; nucleotides not matched to a gene: 11. This CDR3 is 15 amino acids long. Germline V lookup: CDR1 MNHEY, CDR2 SMNVEV (reference sequence). The CDR3 nucleotides read TGTGCCAGCAGCCCTCCAGGGGGAGGTGGCACTGAAGCTTTCTTT. It specifies CASSPPGGGGTEAFF.

This clone turned up a few times. The rearrangement links TRBV4-3 to TRBJ1-2; TRBD1 aligns across 10 bases. Germline values: CDR1 LGHNA, CDR2 YSLEER. The CDR3 is 17 amino acids. V lost 0 bases, J lost 4 bases, and 8 bases stayed unmatched. CDR3 sequence reads: CASSQDLGQGQGYGYTF. DNA for the CDR3: TGCGCCAGCAGCCAAGATCTGGGACAGGGGCAAGGCTATGGCTACACCTTC.

This chain uses TRBV5-1 with TRBJ1-2; 7 bases are shared with TRBD1. This CDR3 has 14 amino acids. Trimming removed 3 bases from V and 7 bases from J; junction bases left unmatched: 9. In germline, CDR1 is SGHRS, CDR2 YFSETQ. CDR3 DNA sequence: TGCGCCAGCAGCTCGCAGGGGGAATTAAGTGGCTACACCTTC. As protein: CASSSQGELSGYTF.

V usage is TRBV7-8 and J usage is TRBJ2-1; D not resolved. The germline gives CDR1 SGHVS, CDR2 FQNEAQ. Trimming shortened V by 3 bases and J by 5 bases, and 11 bases separated the two germline ends. The CDR3 runs 14 residues. CDR3 nucleotide sequence: TGTGCCAGCAGCTTGCGGCTAGTTAACAATGAGCAGTTCTTC. Residues: CASSLRLVNNEQFF.

Concerning this clone: At one boundary the junction diverges from the germline segment, which might be a read error. The chain combines TRBV5-4 with TRBJ1-3, with D hard to call. CDR3 size: 16 residues. Germline assignment: CDR1 SGHNT and CDR2 YYREEE (reference sequence). The CDR3 nucleotides read TGTGCCAGCAGCTTGGGGGCGGCGGACTCTGGAGACACCATATATTTT. It yields the protein CASSLGAADSGDTIYF.

The chain combines TRBV27 with TRBJ2-7; TRBD1 matches at 10 bases. This CDR3 has 17 residues. Trimming took 4 bases from V and 4 from J; bases not matched to a gene: 13. Per the germline V gene, CDR1 is MNHEY and CDR2 is SMNVEV (reference sequence). The CDR3 sequence is CASSSRWGQGKLYEQYF. The CDR3 DNA reads as TGTGCCAGCAGTTCCCGATGGGGACAGGGGAAGTTGTACGAGCAGTACTTC.

This chain connects TRBV5-1 to TRBJ2-5; 7 bases fit TRBD1. CDR1 and CDR2 (germline): SGHRS, YFSETQ. V gave up 0 bases and J gave up 2 bases; unmatched junction bases: 1. CDR3 length: 14 residues. CDR3 protein: CASSLGTGQETQYF. In DNA form, the CDR3 reads TGCGCCAGCAGCTTGGGGACAGGACAAGAGACCCAGTACTTC.

V gene TRBV2 combines with J gene TRBJ2-2; tentatively, D is TRBD1 (7 bases). V lost 4 bases and J 5 bases, leaving 11 bases between the germline ends. Germline CDR1 reads SNHLY; CDR2 reads FYNNEI. The CDR3 runs 14 residues. CDR3 loop: CASSGRGQTGELFF. DNA of the CDR3: TGTGCCAGCAGTGGGAGGGGGCAAACCGGGGAGCTGTTTTTT.

The chain is built from TRBV5-6 and TRBJ2-3, with D perhaps TRBD1 (6 bases). This CDR3 is built from 13 residues. CDR1 and CDR2 (germline): SGHDT, YYEEEE. The ends were cut back, 1 base at V and 7 bases at J, with 10 bases in the middle. CDR3 sequence (DNA): TGTGCCAGCAGCTTGTCTGGACAGCATACGCAGTATTTT. It yields the protein CASSLSGQHTQYF.

The chain combines TRBV7-9 with TRBJ2-1; 7 bases match TRBD2. The CDR3 has 13 amino acids. Losses at the gene ends were 10 bases for V and 4 bases for J; bases not matched to a gene: 7. Per the germline V gene, CDR1 is SEHNR and CDR2 is FQNEAQ (reference sequence). CDR3 bases: TGTGCCACCGGACTAGTGGGGTACAATGAGCAGTTCTTC. Translation gives CATGLVGYNEQFF.

This clone has only a few counts. The gene calls are TRBV5-4 and TRBJ2-5, with D perhaps matching TRBD1 (5 bases). This CDR3 region has 14 residues. CDR1 and CDR2 (germline): SGHNT, YYREEE (reference sequence). The V gene lost 4 bases and the J gene lost 6 bases, with 16 bases spanning the gap. The DNA of the CDR3 is TGTGCCAGCAGCCCATCCGACAGTCGGCAGACCCAGTACTTC. Protein: CASSPSDSRQTQYF.

V gene TRBV11-3 combines with J gene TRBJ2-5; D is possibly TRBD1 (6 bases). This CDR3 is 16 amino acids long. V shed 0 bases and J shed 5 bases, with 16 bases lying between them. CDR1 and CDR2 (germline): SGHNT, YENEEA. The CDR3 nucleotides read TGTGCCAGCAGCTTAGATCCGACAGGCCCAGTGGAGACCCAGTACTTC. Amino acids: CASSLDPTGPVETQYF.

The chain employs TRBV6-5 and TRBJ2-3, with D possibly matching TRBD2 (5 bases). The CDR3 covers 13 residues. From germline, CDR1 is MNHEY and CDR2 SVGAGI. V was pared by 7 bases and J by 5 bases, with 13 bases between. This chain's CDR3 is CASNGEEGDTQYF. As DNA, the CDR3 is TGTGCCAGCAACGGGGAAGAGGGAGATACGCAGTATTTT.

This chain uses TRBV6-1 with TRBJ2-7, with D maybe TRBD1 (5 bases). CDR3 size: 13 residues. Deletions cut 7 bases from V and 5 bases from J, with 15 bases between. Germline loops: CDR1 MNHNS, CDR2 SASEGT. The CDR3 sequence: CASIGQGSHEQYF. The CDR3 coding sequence is TGTGCCAGCATTGGGCAGGGTAGCCACGAGCAGTACTTC.

The V call is TRBV7-9, the J call TRBJ2-7; 9 bases agree with TRBD2. This CDR3 has 17 amino acids. V dropped 0 bases and J dropped 5; count of bases not matched to a gene: 11. Germline-derived CDR1 and CDR2 are SEHNR and FQNEAQ (reference sequence). CDR3 in amino acids: CASSLAPVAGVIHEQYF. Written as DNA, the CDR3 is TGTGCCAGCAGCTTAGCGCCGGTAGCGGGAGTAATCCACGAGCAGTACTTC.

This clone was observed a few times. CDR3 sequence: CASRAGGSTYEQYF. In DNA form, the CDR3 reads TGTGCCAGCAGAGCAGGCGGGAGTACCTACGAGCAGTACTTC. J is TRBJ2-7 and V is TRBV6-5, with 7 bases identical to TRBD2. V lost 6 bases, J lost 2 bases, and 7 bases stayed unmatched. The CDR3 runs 14 residues. In germline, CDR1 is MNHEY, CDR2 SVGAGI.

The chain couples TRBV19 to TRBJ2-1; TRBD2 aligns across 7 bases. The CDR3 sequence is 15 residues long. J gave up 7 bases and V 6 bases, and 12 bases lay outside the gene matches. Germline assignment: CDR1 LNHDA and CDR2 SQIVND (reference sequence). The CDR3 sequence is CASRARGGRGNEQFF. The CDR3 DNA is TGTGCCAGTAGGGCCCGCGGCGGGAGAGGTAATGAGCAGTTCTTC.

The V and J genes are TRBV6-1 and TRBJ2-5, with 14 bases identical to TRBD2. The CDR3 totals 16 residues. The V segment lost 3 bases and the J segment 5 bases; nucleotides outside the gene matches: 5. The germline CDR1 and CDR2 sequences are MNHNS and SASEGT. The CDR3 coding sequence is TGTGCCAGCAGTGAGGGACTAGCGGGAGTCTATGAGACCCAGTACTTC. It encodes CASSEGLAGVYETQYF.

This chain joins TRBV6-1 and TRBJ2-5, with D perhaps TRBD2 (5 bases). The CDR3 spans 13 residues. Germline V gives CDR1 MNHNS, CDR2 SASEGT. The V gene lost 7 bases and the J gene lost 4 bases, with 13 bases spanning the gap. CDR3 amino acids: CASIPAGSETQYF. The CDR3 DNA reads as TGTGCCAGCATCCCCGCGGGCTCAGAGACCCAGTACTTC.

The J gene is TRBJ2-3, the V gene TRBV4-3; 7 bases line up with TRBD2. After removal of 0 bases from V and 6 bases from J, the junction contained 0 bases not matched to a gene. Germline V gene data show CDR1 as LGHNA and CDR2 as YSLEER. The CDR3 contains 13 residues. CDR3 nucleotides: TGCGCCAGCAGCCAAGATAGCGGGGATACGCAGTATTTT. This gives the protein CASSQDSGDTQYF.

The rearrangement links TRBV28 to TRBJ2-7; 10 bases map to TRBD2. This CDR3 has 15 amino acids. Unmatched junction bases numbered 10, after V lost 5 bases and J lost 6 bases. Germline CDR1 MDHEN, CDR2 SYDVKM. The CDR3 spells CASSPPPSGRGEQYF. The CDR3 DNA reads TGTGCCAGCAGTCCCCCCCCCAGCGGGAGGGGCGAGCAGTACTTC.

V usage is TRBV5-8 and J usage is TRBJ2-3; 14 positions agree with TRBD2. V shed 2 bases, J shed 4 bases, and the junction held 12 bases outside the gene matches. The CDR3 extends over 19 amino acids. The germline V gene encodes CDR1 SGHTS and CDR2 YDEGEE. CDR3 nucleotides: TGTGCCAGCAGCTTTCCGGGACTAGCGGGAGAAGATAGTTCAGATACGCAGTATTTT. Its protein product is CASSFPGLAGEDSSDTQYF.

Regarding this clone: One junction end does not reproduce the germline sequence, and a read error may be involved. This chain connects TRBV6-5 to TRBJ2-4, with D perhaps TRBD1 (6 bases). Germline V lookup: CDR1 MNHEY, CDR2 SVGAGI. The CDR3 runs to 14 residues. The CDR3 region is CASSPAGVKNSQYF. In DNA, the CDR3 is TGTGCCAGCAGCCCCGCAGGGGTCAAAAACAGTCAGTACTTC.

The chain is built from TRBV9 and TRBJ2-1; a possible D gene is TRBD2 (5 bases). V was trimmed by 0 bases and J by 3 bases, leaving 13 bases between them. This CDR3 has 16 amino acids. Germline assignment: CDR1 SGDLS and CDR2 YYNGEE. For the CDR3, the DNA is TGTGCCAGCAGCGTAGCTCCCCAGCGGAACTACAATGAGCAGTTCTTC. Its protein is CASSVAPQRNYNEQFF.

This chain joins TRBV14 and TRBJ2-5; TRBD2 matches 8 bases. Looked up from germline, CDR1 is SGHDN and CDR2 is FVKESK. This CDR3 comprises 15 residues. V trimming: 2 bases; J trimming: 5 bases; junction bases outside the gene matches: 7. The CDR3 DNA follows: TGTGCCAGCAGCCAACCCCACGGCGGGGGGGAGACCCAGTACTTC. Protein product: CASSQPHGGGETQYF.